This TCR beta chain was identified during a study of CD8+ T cells in alopecia areata. Overall study context: Dosing with tofacitinib proceeded for 6 to 18 months, followed by 6 months off drug. Study-wide points: Especially in alopecia totalis/universalis, lesional scalp showed greater clonality than normal scalp did.

A word on this clone: Antigen unknown.

CDR1 is SGHTA and CDR2 is FQGNSA in the germline V gene. This CDR3 has 15 amino acids. The V gene end was trimmed by 2 bases and the J gene end by 5 bases; junction bases not matched to a gene: 7. RNA extraction was followed by reverse transcription into cDNA, which acted as the sequencing template. Sequenced by immunoSEQ multiplex PCR; TCRdb stores in-frame clones only, minus some. The sample records roughly 100,000 clones, roughly 47% being singletons. The treatment: oral pan-JAK inhibitor, 5-10 mg twice daily. Lesional scalp punch biopsies and peripheral blood came from alopecia areata patients. The chain uses TRBV7-2 and TRBJ2-7, with 9 bases aligning to TRBD2. The TCR comes from a human donor with alopecia areata. The input for sequencing was CD8+ T cells sorted from blood, taken at week 24, from a patient treated with tofacitinib. CDR3 region: CASSLLSSGNHEQYF. The DNA for the CDR3 is TGTGCCAGCAGCTTATTATCTAGCGGGAACCACGAGCAGTACTTC.